This TCR beta chain was found in a study of blood T cell repertoires in COVID-19. As for the study in general: Specimens from acute and convalescent COVID-19 originated in the United States, Italy and Spain. T cells, B-cell-depleted T cells, or PBMCs supplied cDNA or gDNA.

Germline assignment: CDR1 WNHNN and CDR2 SYGVQD (reference sequence). Germline trimming cut 8 bases from V and 3 bases from J; bases unmatched to any gene: 11. The CDR3 is 15 residues long. In the original workflow: Amplification with reference gene primers provided the estimates of nucleated cell counts. Clones were sequenced by immunoSEQ multiplex PCR, and TCRdb holds only the in-frame ones, with some missing. That table is the source of V, J and clone size, and D and trimming were worked out from the DNA. Among 330,000 or so clones listed, 85% to 90% were seen once. This receptor was identified in a woman between 25 and 40 years old who had been exposed to COVID-19. V gene TRBV10-1 combines with J gene TRBJ2-3, with 7 bases matching TRBD2. Sequenced sample: PBMCs or T cells enriched from blood (not recorded which). The CDR3 region has the DNA TGCGCCAGCCATCCTGGCACGGGAGGAACAGATACGCAGTATTTT. Translating it yields CASHPGTGGTDTQYF.